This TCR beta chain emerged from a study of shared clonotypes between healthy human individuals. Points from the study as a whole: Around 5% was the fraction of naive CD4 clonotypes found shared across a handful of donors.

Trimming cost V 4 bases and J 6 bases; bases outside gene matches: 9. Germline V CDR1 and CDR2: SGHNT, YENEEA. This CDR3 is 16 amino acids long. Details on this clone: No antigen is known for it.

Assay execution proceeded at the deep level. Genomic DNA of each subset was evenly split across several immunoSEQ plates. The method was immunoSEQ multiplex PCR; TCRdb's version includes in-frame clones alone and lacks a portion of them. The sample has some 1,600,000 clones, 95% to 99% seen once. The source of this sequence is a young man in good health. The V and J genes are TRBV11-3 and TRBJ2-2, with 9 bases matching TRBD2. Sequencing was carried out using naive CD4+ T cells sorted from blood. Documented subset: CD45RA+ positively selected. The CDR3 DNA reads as TGTGCCAGCAGCTCAGGAGGCGGGAGGGTAGCCGGGGAGCTGTTTTTT. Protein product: CASSSGGGRVAGELFF.